What follows are 6 T cell receptor beta chains derived from one specimen sequenced in a study of blood T cell repertoires in COVID-19. Sequencing used immunoSEQ multiplex PCR; TCRdb keeps in-frame clones, though not all of them. Of some 140,000 clones in the sample, almost 80% were seen once. The sequenced sample was peripheral blood. These receptors were taken from a man aged 55 to 70 who had recovered from COVID-19.

The gene calls are TRBV28 and TRBJ1-5, with D perhaps matching TRBD1 (6 bases). The V and J ends lost 4 bases and 0 bases respectively, with 19 bases between them. There are 18 residues in the CDR3. Germline values: CDR1 MDHEN, CDR2 SYDVKM. For the CDR3, the DNA is TGTGCCAGCAGTTCATCTTATATGGGACAATATAGCAATCAGCCCCAGCATTTT. This translates into CASSSSYMGQYSNQPQHF.

The J gene is TRBJ2-7, the V gene TRBV9, with a weak D call TRBD1 (6 bases). The CDR3 runs 15 residues. The germline V gene has CDR1 SGDLS and CDR2 YYNGEE. Trimming removed 0 bases at V and 2 bases at J, with 12 bases between. For the CDR3, the DNA is TGTGCCAGCAGCGTAGATCAGGGGAGAGCCTACGAGCAGTACTTC. Protein: CASSVDQGRAYEQYF.

This clone was counted a single time. The rearrangement joins TRBV19 to TRBJ2-3; possibly TRBD2 for D (5 bases). Trimming pared 6 bases from V and 1 base from J, leaving 8 bases between. The germline V gene encodes CDR1 LNHDA and CDR2 SQIVND (reference sequence). This CDR3 comprises 13 residues. CDR3 protein: CASRTEGTDTQYF. CDR3 nucleotide sequence: TGTGCCAGTAGGACGGAGGGCACAGATACGCAGTATTTT.

V gene TRBV30 combines with J gene TRBJ1-2, with D perhaps matching TRBD1 (6 bases). V lost 1 base to trimming and J lost 7 bases, with 13 bases between them. There are 13 residues in the CDR3. CDR1 and CDR2 (germline): GTSNPN, SVGIG (reference sequence). The CDR3 region is CAWSAQGVSGYTF. The CDR3 nucleotides are TGTGCCTGGAGTGCACAGGGTGTCTCTGGCTACACCTTC.

The rearrangement links TRBV3-1 (or the pseudogene TRBV3-2) to TRBJ2-1; D is undetermined. CDR3 length: 11 residues. Trimming left V 7 bases short and J 7 bases short, with 8 bases between. Germline V CDR1 and CDR2: LGHDT, YNNKEL (reference sequence). CDR3 in amino acids: CASTLGNEQFF. Here the CDR3 DNA reads TGTGCCAGCACCCTCGGGAATGAGCAGTTCTTC.

CDR3 in amino acids: CAISPGQGTHEQYF. The DNA for the CDR3 is TGTGCCATCAGCCCGGGACAGGGGACCCACGAGCAGTACTTC. The rearrangement joins TRBV10-3 to TRBJ2-7, with 10 nucleotides matching TRBD1. This CDR3 has 14 residues. J lost 5 bases, V lost 6 bases, and 7 bases had no gene match. Germline V CDR1 and CDR2: ENHRY, SYGVKD.